This paragraph reports one T cell receptor (beta chain). Its recognized antigen is unknown. Base qualities are not at hand, and no much larger clone is one base apart. The collaborating institutions used their own protocols to collect whole blood in K2EDTA tubes. Collaborator samples were shipped for TCRbeta analysis as frozen whole blood, isolated PBMCs, or DNA extracted from either sample type. These data are taken from a study of blood T cell repertoires in COVID-19 (dated by TCRdb to about 2020). Notes on the research overall: The collaborator samples originated in the United States, Italy and Spain and spanned the acute and convalescent phases of COVID-19. The dataset comprised deeply sampled blood TCRbeta repertoires from subjects exposed to, actively infected with, or recovered from COVID-19. Samples came from the ongoing ImmuneRACE study (first 160 participants) plus 1,254 subjects from 6 global collaborators. HLA class I and class II types, where available, came from metadata supplied by the sample provider rather than from assay-based typing. The repertoires were released in a freely available public database meant as a resource for research on the immune response to SARS-CoV-2. The material from the prospective study consisted of cDNA or gDNA derived from T cells, B-cell-depleted T cells, or PBMCs. A de-identified subject ID, COVID-19 status, age in years and sex were almost always included in the sample metadata.

As encoded in the germline V gene (reference sequence), CDR1 is MNHEY while CDR2 is SMNVEV. After removal of 7 bases from V and 4 bases from J, the junction retains 12 bases not matched to a gene. The CDR3 sequence holds 15 residues, the cysteine and phenylalanine included. Only CDR3 DNA is held: 45 bases, read in frame from base 1. What the study reported, not specific to this receptor: The amount of clinical and demographic metadata varied by source and participant and was provided uncurated.

TCRbeta CDR3 regions were amplified from genomic DNA using the immunoSEQ Assay, a bias-controlled multiplex PCR. The study's processing was this. The number of nucleated cells in each sample was estimated by amplification of reference gene primers within the assay. Sequence reads were collapsed and filtered to measure the absolute abundance of every unique TCRbeta CDR3 rearrangement. For each sample, productive Simpson clonality was calculated by taking the square root of Simpson's diversity index across productive rearrangements. TCRdb carries this immuneACCESS record with in-frame sequences only. Its versions omit some clonotypes, under half of them owing to an unresolved V gene in the studies checked, with the rest unexplained. D and trimming were read from the DNA, whereas the V and J calls and clone size are those reported in that table. Present in this sample are around 99,000 clones, 85% to 90% of which were seen just once. Clones ranked in the top ten supply 1.1% of the sample.

The rearrangement joined TRBV27 to TRBJ2-7, and TRBD2 matches 8 of the central bases. The sequence came from a human donor in a cohort sampled during active COVID-19. Sequenced input: peripheral blood. The DNA reads as follows: TGTGCCAGCACCCGGGTCGGGGGGGCCCCTTACGAGCAGTACTTC. Translated, it reads CASTRVGGAPYEQYF.